One and the same sample provided the 21 T cell receptor beta chains below, sequenced in a study of blood T cell repertoires in COVID-19. Assay used: immunoSEQ multiplex PCR; TCRdb lists only in-frame clones, some missing. Seen here are 85,000 to 120,000 clones, approximately 84% observed once, and the top ten hold 9.5% to 10%. Specimen: peripheral blood. These receptor sequences come from a man in his forties or fifties with active or convalescent COVID-19.

The chain carries TRBV11-2 and TRBJ2-7, with 10 bases that match TRBD1. The CDR3 sequence is 17 residues long. The trim removed 3 bases at V and 3 bases at J, leaving 11 bases unmatched. Germline V lookup: CDR1 SGHAT, CDR2 FQNNGV. For the CDR3, the DNA is TGTGCCAGCAGCTTCACCTCCTACGGGACAGGGGTCTACGAGCAGTACTTC. Its protein product is CASSFTSYGTGVYEQYF. Full variable domain (missing parts from reference TRBV11-2 and TRBJ2-7): EAGVAQSPRYKIIEKRQSVAFWCNPISGHATLYWYQQILGQGPKLLIQFQNNGVVDDSQLPKDRFSAERLKGVDSTLKIQPAKLEDSAVYLCASSFTSYGTGVYEQYFGPGTRLTVT.

The chain recombines TRBV9 with TRBJ1-1; possible D gene TRBD1, 5 bases. Germline V gene lookup returns CDR1 SGDLS and CDR2 YYNGEE. V shed 0 bases and J shed 11 bases, with 17 bases lying between them. The CDR3 length is 14 residues. In DNA, the CDR3 is TGTGCCAGCAGCGTAGGTTCCAGGGCCCCAGGCGCTTTCTTT. Translated, it gives CASSVGSRAPGAFF.

In DNA, the CDR3 is TGTGCCAGCAGCTCCCAGGGTACCGGGGAGCTGTTTTTT. This sequence encodes CASSSQGTGELFF. The chain joins TRBV5-4 to TRBJ2-2, with D perhaps matching TRBD1 (5 bases). The CDR3 is 13 amino acids. The germline V gene encodes CDR1 SGHNT and CDR2 YYREEE (reference sequence). Trimming removed 3 bases at V and 5 bases at J, with 8 bases between.

V is TRBV7-2 and J is TRBJ2-5; TRBD2 matches at 8 bases. Germline CDR1 is SGHTA and CDR2 is FQGNSA. This CDR3 is 16 amino acids long. V lost 7 bases, J lost 4 bases, and 14 bases stayed unmatched. The CDR3 bases are TGTGCCAGCACCCCCGGGGGGGCAGGGTCTAGAGAGACCCAGTACTTC. As protein: CASTPGGAGSRETQYF.

The chain couples TRBV29-1 to TRBJ1-2; unclear D gene. The V gene lost 6 bases and the J gene lost 7 bases, with 9 bases spanning the gap. Germline CDR1 SQVTM, CDR2 ANQGSEA. The CDR3 covers 10 residues. The CDR3 bases are TGCAGCGTCGGAGATCGTGGCTACACCTTC. It is translated as CSVGDRGYTF.

The J gene is TRBJ1-2, the V gene TRBV11-2; a weak D match, TRBD1 (5 bases). The CDR3 is 15 residues long. Germline assignment: CDR1 SGHAT and CDR2 FQNNGV. The ends were cut back, 1 base at V and 3 bases at J, with 12 bases in the middle. CDR3 sequence (DNA): TGTGCCAGCAGCTTAGGGCTACAGGTCGACTATGGCTACACCTTC. Amino acids: CASSLGLQVDYGYTF.

V is TRBV7-9 and J is TRBJ1-1; D is ambiguous. The CDR3 is 13 amino acids. Trimming cost V 7 bases and J 6 bases, with 15 bases left between them. The germline V gene encodes CDR1 SEHNR and CDR2 FQNEAQ (reference sequence). The CDR3 coding sequence is TGTGCCAGCACCCCCAACCCGAGCCCTGAAGCTTTCTTT. This encodes CASTPNPSPEAFF.

V usage is TRBV2 and J usage is TRBJ1-2; D is possibly TRBD1 (6 bases). The CDR3 has 13 residues. V was shortened by 6 bases and J by 6 bases, with 14 bases between the two germline ends. Germline assignment: CDR1 SNHLY and CDR2 FYNNEI. The CDR3 loop is CASSSNREHGYTF. CDR3 coding DNA: TGTGCCAGCAGCTCCAACAGGGAACATGGCTACACCTTC.

V gene TRBV27 combines with J gene TRBJ2-7; TRBD1 aligns across 7 bases. The J segment lost 6 bases and the V segment lost 5 bases, leaving 10 bases of the junction unmatched. The germline V gene has CDR1 MNHEY and CDR2 SMNVEV (reference sequence). This CDR3 contains 14 residues. DNA of the CDR3: TGTGCCAGCAGTCAGGACAGGTTGACGCGCGAGCAGTACTTC. Translating gives CASSQDRLTREQYF.

V is TRBV9 and J is TRBJ1-2; a weak D match, TRBD1 (5 bases). The V end lost 0 bases, the J end lost 4 bases, and 13 bases lay between the germline ends. The CDR3 contains 15 residues. The V gene's germline CDR1 is SGDLS and CDR2 YYNGEE. The chain's CDR3 is CASSVDAPGVYGYTF. The DNA for the CDR3 is TGTGCCAGCAGCGTAGACGCCCCGGGGGTCTATGGCTACACCTTC.

The chain links TRBV24-1 to TRBJ2-1, with TRBD1 identical over 7 bases. Germline CDR1 KGHDR, CDR2 SFDVKD. This CDR3 has 15 amino acids. The V and J ends lost 2 bases and 5 bases, in that order; junction bases with no gene match: 5. DNA of the CDR3: TGTGCCACCAGTGATTCTGACAGGGTCAACAATGAGCAGTTCTTC. Translated: CATSDSDRVNNEQFF.

CDR3 nucleotide sequence: TGTGCCAGCAGTGGGACAGGGAGCAATCAGCCCCAGCATTTT. Translated: CASSGTGSNQPQHF. J is TRBJ1-5 and V is TRBV6-4, with 8 bases matching TRBD1. The J segment lost 1 base and the V segment lost 4 bases, leaving 0 bases of the junction unmatched. The CDR3 covers 14 residues. Per the germline V gene, CDR1 is MRHNA and CDR2 is SNTAGT.

The J gene is TRBJ2-2, the V gene TRBV4-3; a weak D match, TRBD1 (6 bases). This CDR3 region has 16 residues. Germline V gene lookup returns CDR1 LGHNA and CDR2 YSLEER. V shed 0 bases and J shed 3 bases, with 11 bases lying between them. In DNA form, the CDR3 reads TGCGCCAGCAGCCAAGAAGGCAGGGGTGACACCGGGGAGCTGTTTTTT. Translation: CASSQEGRGDTGELFF.

This rearrangement joins TRBV24-1 to TRBJ2-6; D perhaps matches TRBD2 (5 bases). Trimming stripped 2 bases from V and 1 base from J, with 5 bases between. The CDR3 spans 15 residues. Per the germline V gene, CDR1 is KGHDR and CDR2 is SFDVKD. The CDR3 DNA sequence: TGTGCCACCAGTGATTCGGGGTCTGGGGCCAACGTCCTGACTTTC. Translation: CATSDSGSGANVLTF.

The rearrangement joins TRBV27 to TRBJ1-6; TRBD1 matches at 8 bases. The CDR3 sequence is 15 residues long. The V and J ends lost 1 base and 10 bases, in that order; junction bases with no gene match: 6. Looked up from germline, CDR1 is MNHEY and CDR2 is SMNVEV (reference sequence). The CDR3 sequence: CASSLYGQGDSPLHF. The CDR3 region has the DNA TGTGCCAGCAGTTTATACGGACAGGGAGACTCACCCCTCCACTTT.

V is TRBV5-5 and J is TRBJ2-1, with TRBD1 matching 7 bases. Trimming cost V 2 bases and J 8 bases; bases outside gene matches: 1. Germline values: CDR1 SGHKS, CDR2 YYEKEE (reference sequence). CDR3 size: 12 residues. The DNA for the CDR3 is TGTGCCAGCAGCTTAGACAGGGATGAGCAGTTCTTC. Protein: CASSLDRDEQFF.

The chain couples TRBV7-3 to TRBJ1-3, with D perhaps matching TRBD1 (6 bases). Between the trimmed V and J ends, which lost 5 bases and 0 bases, there was a span of 14 bases. The CDR3 runs to 16 residues. Germline loops: CDR1 SGHTA, CDR2 FQGTGA. The CDR3 sequence is CASSHYRVPSGNTIYF. CDR3 nucleotides: TGTGCCAGCAGCCACTACAGGGTCCCCTCTGGAAACACCATATATTTT.

The rearrangement joins TRBV5-6 to TRBJ2-7, with D possibly TRBD2 on 5 matching bases. The germline V and J ends were trimmed by 7 bases and 3 bases, with 14 bases remaining between them. Germline CDR1 reads SGHDT; CDR2 reads YYEEEE. CDR3 length: 13 residues. The DNA of the CDR3 is TGTGCCAGCTCCGGAGGTCCTAACTACGAGCAGTACTTC. Protein: CASSGGPNYEQYF.

To note about this clone: An end of the junction does not agree with germline; a read error may underlie this. Within the sample, other DNA sequences also encode this same CDR3. V usage is TRBV2 and J usage is TRBJ2-7, with a tentative D call TRBD2 (7 bases). The length of the CDR3 is 13 residues. Germline CDR1 SNHLY, CDR2 FYNNEI. CDR3 nucleotides: TGTGCCAGCCGCGGGGGCCCGGACTACGAACAGTACTTC. This codes for CASRGGPDYEQYF.

The CDR3 sequence: CASSASTGTGNSPLHF. CDR3 nucleotides: TGTGCCAGCAGCGCCTCCACCGGGACAGGGAATTCACCCCTCCACTTT. This sequence joins TRBV7-9 and TRBJ1-6; 9 bases line up with TRBD1. The V and J ends lost 5 bases and 7 bases, in that order; junction bases with no gene match: 9. The CDR3 length is 16 residues. The germline V gene has CDR1 SEHNR and CDR2 FQNEAQ (reference sequence).

The chain couples TRBV19 to TRBJ1-6; TRBD1 aligns across 8 bases. Germline loops: CDR1 LNHDA, CDR2 SQIVND (reference sequence). CDR3 size: 15 residues. V lost 5 bases, J lost 4 bases, and 4 bases stayed unmatched. The CDR3 bases are TGTGCCAGTAGTTCCCAGGGGGCATATAATTCACCCCTCCACTTT. As protein: CASSSQGAYNSPLHF.